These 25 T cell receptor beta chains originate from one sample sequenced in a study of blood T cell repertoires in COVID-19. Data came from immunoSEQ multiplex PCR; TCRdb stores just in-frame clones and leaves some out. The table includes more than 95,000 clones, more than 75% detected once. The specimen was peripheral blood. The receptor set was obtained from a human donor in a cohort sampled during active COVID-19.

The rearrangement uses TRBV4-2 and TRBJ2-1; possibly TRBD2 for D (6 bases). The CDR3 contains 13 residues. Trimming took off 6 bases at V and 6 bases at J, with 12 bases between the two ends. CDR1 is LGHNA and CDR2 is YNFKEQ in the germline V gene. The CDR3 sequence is CASSPRGGNEQFF. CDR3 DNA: TGTGCCAGCAGTCCTCGGGGAGGCAATGAGCAGTTCTTC.

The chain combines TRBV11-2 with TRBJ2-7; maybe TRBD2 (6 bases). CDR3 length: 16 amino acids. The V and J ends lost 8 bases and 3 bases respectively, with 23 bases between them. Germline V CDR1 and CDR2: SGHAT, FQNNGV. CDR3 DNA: TGTGCCAGCGGACTACTAGGAGGCGGACCTTTCTACGAGCAGTACTTC. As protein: CASGLLGGGPFYEQYF.

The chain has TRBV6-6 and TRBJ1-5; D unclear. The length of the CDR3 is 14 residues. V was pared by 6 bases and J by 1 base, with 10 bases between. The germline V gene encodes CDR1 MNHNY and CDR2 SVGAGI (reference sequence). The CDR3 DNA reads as TGTGCCAGCAGGTCTTGGCAGAGCAATCAGCCCCAGCATTTT. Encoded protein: CASRSWQSNQPQHF.

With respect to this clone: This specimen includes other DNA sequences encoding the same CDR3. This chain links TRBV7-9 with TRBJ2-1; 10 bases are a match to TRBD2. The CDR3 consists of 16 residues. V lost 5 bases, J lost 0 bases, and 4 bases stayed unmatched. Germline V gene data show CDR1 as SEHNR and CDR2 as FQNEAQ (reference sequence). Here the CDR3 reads CASSPLAGGSYNEQFF. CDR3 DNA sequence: TGTGCCAGCAGCCCATTAGCGGGGGGCTCCTACAATGAGCAGTTCTTC.

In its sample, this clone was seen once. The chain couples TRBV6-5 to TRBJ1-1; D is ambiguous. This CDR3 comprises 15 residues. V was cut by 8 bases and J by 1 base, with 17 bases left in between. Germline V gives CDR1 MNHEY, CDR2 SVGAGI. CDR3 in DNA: TGTGCCAGCCGGTGGGCAGTGAATGGGAACACTGAAGCTTTCTTT. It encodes CASRWAVNGNTEAFF.

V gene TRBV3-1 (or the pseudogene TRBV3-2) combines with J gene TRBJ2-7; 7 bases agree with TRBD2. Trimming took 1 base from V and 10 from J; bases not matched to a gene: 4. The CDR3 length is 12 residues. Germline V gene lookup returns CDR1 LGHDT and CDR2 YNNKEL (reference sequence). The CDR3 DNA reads TGTGCCAGCAGCCAAGGGCTAGCGGATCAGTACTTC. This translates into CASSQGLADQYF.

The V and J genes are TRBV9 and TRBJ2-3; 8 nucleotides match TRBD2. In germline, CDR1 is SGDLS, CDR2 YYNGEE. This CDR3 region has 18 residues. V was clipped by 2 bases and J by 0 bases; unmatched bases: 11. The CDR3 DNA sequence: TGTGCCAGCAGCGTCCCACAGACTAGCGTATCTAGCACAGATACGCAGTATTTT. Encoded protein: CASSVPQTSVSSTDTQYF. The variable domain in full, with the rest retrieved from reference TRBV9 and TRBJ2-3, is DSGVTQTPKHLITATGQRVTLRCSPRSGDLSVYWYQQSLDQGLQFLIQYYNGEERAKGNILERFSAQQFPDLHSELNLSSLELGDSALYFCASSVPQTSVSSTDTQYFGPGTRLTVL.

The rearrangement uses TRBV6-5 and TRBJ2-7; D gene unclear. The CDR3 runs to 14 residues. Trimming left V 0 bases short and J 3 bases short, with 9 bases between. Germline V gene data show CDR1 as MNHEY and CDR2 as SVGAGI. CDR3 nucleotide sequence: TGTGCCAGCAGTTACTCACAGAGCAGCTACGAGCAGTACTTC. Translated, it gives CASSYSQSSYEQYF.

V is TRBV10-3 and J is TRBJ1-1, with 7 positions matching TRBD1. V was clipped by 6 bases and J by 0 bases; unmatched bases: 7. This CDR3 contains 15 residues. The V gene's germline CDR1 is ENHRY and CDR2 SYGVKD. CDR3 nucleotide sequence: TGTGCCATCAGGCCCACACAGGGGATGAACACTGAAGCTTTCTTT. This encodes CAIRPTQGMNTEAFF.

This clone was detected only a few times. CDR3 protein: CASSPEGTGAYEQYF. CDR3 bases: TGTGCCAGCAGTCCAGAAGGGACAGGGGCCTACGAGCAGTACTTC. J is TRBJ2-7 and V is TRBV6-5; 10 positions agree with TRBD1. CDR3 length equals 15 residues. J was trimmed by 2 bases and V by 5 bases; bases with no gene match: 6. Germline V CDR1 and CDR2: MNHEY, SVGAGI.

Written as DNA, the CDR3 is TGTGCCAGCAGTTTCGGGGGGGGCACTGAAGCTTTCTTT. This encodes CASSFGGGTEAFF. This chain uses TRBV27 with TRBJ1-1, with a possible D match to TRBD1 (5 bases). The V gene lost 3 bases and the J gene lost 4 bases, with 9 bases spanning the gap. The CDR3 runs to 13 residues. CDR1 is MNHEY, CDR2 SMNVEV, per germline (reference sequence).

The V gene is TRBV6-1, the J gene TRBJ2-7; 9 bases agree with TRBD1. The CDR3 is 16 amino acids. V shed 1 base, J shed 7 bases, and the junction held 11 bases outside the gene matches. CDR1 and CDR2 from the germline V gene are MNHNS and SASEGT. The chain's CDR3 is CASSEEGGTGPAEQYF. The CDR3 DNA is TGTGCCAGCAGTGAAGAGGGGGGGACAGGGCCCGCGGAGCAGTACTTC.

This chain's CDR3 is CASSFGVADTQYF. The CDR3, as DNA: TGTGCCAGCAGTTTCGGGGTCGCAGATACGCAGTATTTT. The rearrangement joins TRBV12-3 or TRBV12-4 to TRBJ2-3; D may be TRBD2 (5 bases). There are 13 residues in the CDR3. V shed 3 bases and J shed 4 bases, with 8 bases lying between them.

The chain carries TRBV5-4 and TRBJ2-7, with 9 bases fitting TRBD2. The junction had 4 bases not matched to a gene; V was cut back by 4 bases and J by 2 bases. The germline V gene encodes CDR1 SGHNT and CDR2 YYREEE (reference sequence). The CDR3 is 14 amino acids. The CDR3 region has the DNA TGTGCCAGCAGCAGTAGCGGGGGACCCTACGAGCAGTACTTC. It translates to CASSSSGGPYEQYF. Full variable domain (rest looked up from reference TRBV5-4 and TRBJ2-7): ETGVTQSPTHLIKTRGQQVTLRCSSQSGHNTVSWYQQALGQGPQFIFQYYREEENGRGNFPPRFSGLQFPNYSSELNVNALELDDSALYLCASSSSGGPYEQYFGPGTRLTVT.

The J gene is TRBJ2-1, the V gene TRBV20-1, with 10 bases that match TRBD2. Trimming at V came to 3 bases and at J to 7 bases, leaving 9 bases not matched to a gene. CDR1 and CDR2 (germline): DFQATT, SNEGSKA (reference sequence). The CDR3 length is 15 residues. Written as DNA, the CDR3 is TGCAGTGCTAGTACGGCTAGCGGGAGTCGGAATGAGCAGTTCTTC. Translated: CSASTASGSRNEQFF.

This CDR3 is CASNPDTSSYEQYF. CDR3 nucleotide sequence: TGTGCCAGTAACCCGGACACGTCCTCCTACGAGCAGTACTTC. This sequence joins TRBV19 and TRBJ2-7; possibly TRBD1 for D (5 bases). The length of the CDR3 is 14 residues. CDR1 LNHDA and CDR2 SQIVND come from the germline V gene (reference sequence). V gave up 7 bases and J gave up 0 bases, with 13 bases separating them.

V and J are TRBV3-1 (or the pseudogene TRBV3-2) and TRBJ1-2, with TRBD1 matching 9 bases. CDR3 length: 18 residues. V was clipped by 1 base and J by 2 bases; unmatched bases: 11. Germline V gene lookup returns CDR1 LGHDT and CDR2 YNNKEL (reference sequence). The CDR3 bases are TGTGCCAGCAGCCAAGGCCGGGACAGGGCCCTAGGAAACTATGGCTACACCTTC. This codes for CASSQGRDRALGNYGYTF.

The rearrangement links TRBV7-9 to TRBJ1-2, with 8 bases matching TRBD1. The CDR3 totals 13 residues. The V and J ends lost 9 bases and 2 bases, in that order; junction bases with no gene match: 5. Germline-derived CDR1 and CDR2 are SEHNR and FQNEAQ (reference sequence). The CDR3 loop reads CASGQGRNYGYTF. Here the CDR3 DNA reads TGTGCCAGTGGACAGGGACGCAACTATGGCTACACCTTC.

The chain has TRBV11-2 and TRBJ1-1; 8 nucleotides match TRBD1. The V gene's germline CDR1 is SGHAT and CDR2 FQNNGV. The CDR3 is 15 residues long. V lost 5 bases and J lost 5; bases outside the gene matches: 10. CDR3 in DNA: TGTGCCAGCAGCCCCTGGACAGGGAGGGAGACTGAAGCTTTCTTT. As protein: CASSPWTGRETEAFF. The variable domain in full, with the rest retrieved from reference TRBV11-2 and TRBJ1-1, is EAGVAQSPRYKIIEKRQSVAFWCNPISGHATLYWYQQILGQGPKLLIQFQNNGVVDDSQLPKDRFSAERLKGVDSTLKIQPAKLEDSAVYLCASSPWTGRETEAFFGQGTRLTVV.

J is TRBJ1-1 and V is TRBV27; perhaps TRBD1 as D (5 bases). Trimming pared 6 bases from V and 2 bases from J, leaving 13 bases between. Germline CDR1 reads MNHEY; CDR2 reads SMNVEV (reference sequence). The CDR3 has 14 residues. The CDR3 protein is CASRPGYINTEAFF. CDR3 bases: TGTGCCAGCAGGCCAGGGTACATAAACACTGAAGCTTTCTTT.

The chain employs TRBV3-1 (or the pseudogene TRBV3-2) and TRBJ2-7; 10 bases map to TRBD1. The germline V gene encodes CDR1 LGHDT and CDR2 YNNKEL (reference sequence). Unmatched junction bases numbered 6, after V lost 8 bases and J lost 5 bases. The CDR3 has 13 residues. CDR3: CASGETGGDEQYF. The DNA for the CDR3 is TGTGCCAGCGGAGAGACAGGGGGCGACGAGCAGTACTTC.

The CDR3 nucleotides are TGTGCCATCAGTGTGGCCGAATTGAACACTGAAGCTTTCTTT. This sequence encodes CAISVAELNTEAFF. The V call is TRBV10-3, the J call TRBJ1-1; D is uncertain. Deletions cut 4 bases from V and 0 bases from J, with 9 bases between. CDR1 ENHRY and CDR2 SYGVKD come from the germline V gene. CDR3 length: 14 residues.

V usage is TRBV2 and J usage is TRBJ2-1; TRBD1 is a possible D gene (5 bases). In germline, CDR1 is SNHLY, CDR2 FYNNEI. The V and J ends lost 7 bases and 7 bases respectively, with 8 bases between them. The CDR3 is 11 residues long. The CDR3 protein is CASTGLNEQFF. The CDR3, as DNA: TGTGCCAGCACAGGGTTGAATGAGCAGTTCTTC.

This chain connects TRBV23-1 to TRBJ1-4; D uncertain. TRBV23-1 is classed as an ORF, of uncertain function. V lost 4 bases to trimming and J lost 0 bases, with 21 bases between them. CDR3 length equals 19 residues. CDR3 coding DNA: TGCGCCAGCAGTCTCCCCCGTTTTGAGGCGGGAGCAACTAATGAAAAACTGTTTTTT. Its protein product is CASSLPRFEAGATNEKLFF.

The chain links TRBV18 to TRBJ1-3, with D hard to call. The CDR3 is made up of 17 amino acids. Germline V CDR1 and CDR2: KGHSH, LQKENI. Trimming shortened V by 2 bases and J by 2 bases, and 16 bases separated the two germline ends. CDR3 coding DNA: TGTGCCAGCTCACCAATCCCCCTCGGGGAGACTGGAAACACCATATATTTT. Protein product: CASSPIPLGETGNTIYF.